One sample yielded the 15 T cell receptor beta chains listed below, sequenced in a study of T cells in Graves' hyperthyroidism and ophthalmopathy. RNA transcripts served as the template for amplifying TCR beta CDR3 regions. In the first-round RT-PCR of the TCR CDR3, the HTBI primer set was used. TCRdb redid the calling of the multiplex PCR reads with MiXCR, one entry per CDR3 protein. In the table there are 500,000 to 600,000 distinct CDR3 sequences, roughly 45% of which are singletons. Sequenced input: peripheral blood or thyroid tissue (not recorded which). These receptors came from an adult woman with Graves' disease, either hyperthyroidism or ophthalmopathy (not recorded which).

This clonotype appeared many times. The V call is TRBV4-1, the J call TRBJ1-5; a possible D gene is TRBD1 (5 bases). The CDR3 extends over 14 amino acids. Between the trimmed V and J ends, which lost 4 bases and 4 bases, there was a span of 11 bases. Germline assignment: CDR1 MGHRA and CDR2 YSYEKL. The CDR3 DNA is TGCGCCAGCAGCCGCGGGACGGGGAATCAGCCCCAGCATTTT. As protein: CASSRGTGNQPQHF.

DNA for the CDR3: TGCGCCAGCAGACCGGGACAGGGTCTTCTTCAGGAAGCTTTCTTT. Protein product: CASRPGQGLLQEAFF. This rearrangement joins TRBV10-1 to TRBJ1-1, with 9 bases lining up with TRBD1. From germline, CDR1 is WNHNN and CDR2 SYGVQD (reference sequence). V trimming: 6 bases; J trimming: 8 bases; junction bases outside the gene matches: 13. The CDR3 contains 15 residues.

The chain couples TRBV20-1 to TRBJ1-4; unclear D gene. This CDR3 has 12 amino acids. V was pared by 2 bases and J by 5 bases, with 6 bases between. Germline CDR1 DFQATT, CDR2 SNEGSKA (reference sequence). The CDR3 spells CSARSDNEKLFF. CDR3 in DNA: TGCAGTGCTAGATCGGACAATGAAAAACTGTTTTTT.

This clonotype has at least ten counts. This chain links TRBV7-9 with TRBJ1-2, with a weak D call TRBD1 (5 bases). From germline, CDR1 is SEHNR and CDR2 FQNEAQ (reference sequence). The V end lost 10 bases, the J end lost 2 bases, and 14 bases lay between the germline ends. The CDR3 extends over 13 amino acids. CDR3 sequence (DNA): TGTGCCATCGCGGGGGGGGAAAACTATGGCTACACCTTC. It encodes CAIAGGENYGYTF.

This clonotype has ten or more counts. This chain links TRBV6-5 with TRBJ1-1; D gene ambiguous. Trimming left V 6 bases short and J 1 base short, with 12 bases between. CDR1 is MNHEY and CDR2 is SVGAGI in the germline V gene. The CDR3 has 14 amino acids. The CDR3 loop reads CASRLQHENTEAFF. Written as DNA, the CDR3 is TGTGCCAGCAGGCTACAGCACGAGAACACTGAAGCTTTCTTT.

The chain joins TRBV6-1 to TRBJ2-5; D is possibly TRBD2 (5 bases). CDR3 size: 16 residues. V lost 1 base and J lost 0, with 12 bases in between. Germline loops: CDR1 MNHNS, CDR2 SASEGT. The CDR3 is CASSEGRIPYQETQYF. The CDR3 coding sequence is TGTGCCAGCAGTGAAGGGAGGATCCCGTACCAAGAGACCCAGTACTTC.

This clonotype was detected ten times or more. The CDR3 spells CASSTGHPNSPLHF. Here the CDR3 DNA reads TGCGCCAGCAGTACGGGACACCCAAATTCACCCCTCCACTTT. The gene calls are TRBV10-1 and TRBJ1-6; possibly TRBD1 for D (6 bases). V was clipped by 5 bases and J by 7 bases, with 12 bases between them. The CDR3 runs to 14 residues. Germline V gene sequence: CDR1 WNHNN, CDR2 SYGVQD (reference sequence).

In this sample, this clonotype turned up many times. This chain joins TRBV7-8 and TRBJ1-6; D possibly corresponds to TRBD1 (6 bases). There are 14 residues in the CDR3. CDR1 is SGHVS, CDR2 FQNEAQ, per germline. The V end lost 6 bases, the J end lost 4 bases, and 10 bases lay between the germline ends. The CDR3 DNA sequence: TGTGCCAGCAGGACAGGTTCATATAATTCACCCCTCCACTTT. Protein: CASRTGSYNSPLHF.

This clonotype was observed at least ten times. CDR3 amino acids: CASSLSGGGEAFF. DNA of the CDR3: TGTGCCAGCAGTTTATCGGGGGGCGGTGAAGCTTTCTTT. This rearrangement joins TRBV12-3 or TRBV12-4 to TRBJ1-1, with D possibly TRBD1 on 6 matching bases. V gave up 2 bases and J gave up 7 bases, with 11 bases separating them. The CDR3 has 13 residues.

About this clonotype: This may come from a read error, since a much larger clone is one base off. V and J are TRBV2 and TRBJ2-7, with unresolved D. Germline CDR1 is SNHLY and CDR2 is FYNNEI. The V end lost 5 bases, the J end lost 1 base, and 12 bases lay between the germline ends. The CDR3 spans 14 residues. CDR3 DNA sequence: TGTGCCAGCAGTTGGAGCCTGGGTTCCTACGAGCAGTACTTC. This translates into CASSWSLGSYEQYF.

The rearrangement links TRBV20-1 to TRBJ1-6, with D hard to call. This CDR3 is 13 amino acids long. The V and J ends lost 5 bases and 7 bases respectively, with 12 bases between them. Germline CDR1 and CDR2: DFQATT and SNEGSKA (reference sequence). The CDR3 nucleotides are TGCAGTGCTGGCCGGGTCGACAATTCACCCCTCCACTTT. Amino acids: CSAGRVDNSPLHF.

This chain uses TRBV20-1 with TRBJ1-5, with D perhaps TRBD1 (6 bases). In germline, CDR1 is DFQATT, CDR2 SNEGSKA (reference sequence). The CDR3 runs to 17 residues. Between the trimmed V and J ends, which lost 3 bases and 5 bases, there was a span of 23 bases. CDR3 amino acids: CSASGLVEGGVDQPQHF. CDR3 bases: TGCAGTGCTAGTGGTTTGGTAGAGGGGGGTGTAGATCAGCCCCAGCATTTT.

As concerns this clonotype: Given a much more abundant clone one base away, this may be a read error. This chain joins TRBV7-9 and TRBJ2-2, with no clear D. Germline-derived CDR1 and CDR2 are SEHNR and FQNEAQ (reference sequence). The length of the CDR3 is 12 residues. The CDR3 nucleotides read TGTGCCGGCAGTCGAGTAGCCGGGGAGCTGTTTTTT. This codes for CAGSRVAGELFF.

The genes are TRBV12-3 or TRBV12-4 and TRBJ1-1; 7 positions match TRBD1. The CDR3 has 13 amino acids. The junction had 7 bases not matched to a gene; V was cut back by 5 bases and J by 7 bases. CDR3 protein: CASSRSTGIEAFF. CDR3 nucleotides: TGTGCCAGCAGTAGATCGACAGGGATTGAAGCTTTCTTT.

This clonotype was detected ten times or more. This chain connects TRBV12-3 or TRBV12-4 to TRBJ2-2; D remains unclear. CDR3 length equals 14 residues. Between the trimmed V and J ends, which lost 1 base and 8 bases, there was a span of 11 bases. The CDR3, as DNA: TGTGCCAGCAGTTTAGAGGGCCTCGCGGGGGAGCTGTTTTTT. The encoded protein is CASSLEGLAGELFF.